The TCR beta chain under discussion was sequenced for a study of cytomegalovirus exposure and HLA in healthy donors. The PCR made use of 60 Vbeta and 13 Jbeta primers. The data were produced by immunoSEQ multiplex PCR, yet TCRdb's version contains in-frame clones alone and is incomplete. Of about 82,000 clones listed, around 76% are singletons. Study-level points and caveats: The authors excluded some V segments, including TRBV6-2 and TRBV6-3, as indistinguishable.

CDR3 length: 14 amino acids. Per germline, CDR1 SNHLY and CDR2 FYNNEI. V lost 11 bases to trimming and J lost 7 bases; unmatched junction nucleotides: 11. Worth noting for this clone: Its antigen is unidentified.

This chain links TRBV2 with TRBJ1-4; TRBD1 aligns across 9 bases. Sequencing used PBMCs. The source of this sequence is a woman aged 45-65 years in good health and CMV-seropositive. CDR3 bases: TGTGCCGGTTCCCCGGGACAGGGAATTGAAAAACTGTTTTTT. The encoded protein is CAGSPGQGIEKLFF.